This T cell receptor beta chain was captured by sequencing in a study of shared clonotypes between healthy human individuals. Regarding the study as a whole: Sampling was confined to blood; repertoires within tissues likely differ.

Samples underwent the assay at deep level. The genomic DNA of each subset was split evenly across several immunoSEQ plates. Profiling relied on immunoSEQ multiplex PCR, and the TCRdb table lists in-frame clones only, not all of them. The data show about half a million clones, more than 65% seen once. Points on this clone: Its antigen is unknown.

This CDR3 spans 17 amino acids. The receptor comes from a woman in her 40s in good health. Some clones in this sample may be carry-over from other donors' samples. This chain connects TRBV1 to TRBJ1-3. TRBV1 is termed a pseudogene. Sample: PBMCs. The CDR3 loop reads CTSSQDFGAHSGNTIYF. CDR3 nucleotide sequence: TGCACCAGCAGCCAAGATTTCGGAGCCCACTCTGGAAACACCATATATTTT.